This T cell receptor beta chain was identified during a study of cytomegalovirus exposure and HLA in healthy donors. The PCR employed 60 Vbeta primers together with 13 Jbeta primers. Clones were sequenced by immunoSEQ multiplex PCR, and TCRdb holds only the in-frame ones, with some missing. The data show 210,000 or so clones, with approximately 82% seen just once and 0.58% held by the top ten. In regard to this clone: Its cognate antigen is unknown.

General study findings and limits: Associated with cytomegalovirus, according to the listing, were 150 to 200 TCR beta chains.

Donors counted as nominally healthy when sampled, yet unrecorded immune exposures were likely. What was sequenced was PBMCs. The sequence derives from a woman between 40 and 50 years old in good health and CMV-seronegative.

DNA for the CDR3: TGCGCCAGCAGCTTGGGTAACAGGGGCACTGAAGCTTTCTTT. This sequence encodes CASSLGNRGTEAFF. The chain links TRBV5-1 to TRBJ1-1; 7 bases agree with TRBD1. The CDR3 covers 14 residues. Trimming at V came to 0 bases and at J to 4 bases, leaving 3 bases not matched to a gene. Germline V CDR1 and CDR2: SGHRS, YFSETQ. Using reference TRBV5-1 and TRBJ1-1 for the parts outside the CDR3, the full variable domain is KAGVTQTPRYLIKTRGQQVTLSCSPISGHRSVSWYQQTPGQGLQFLFEYFSETQRNKGNFPGRFSGRQFSNSRSEMNVSTLELGDSALYLCASSLGNRGTEAFFGQGTRLTVV.